Below are 30 T cell receptor beta chains sequenced from a single sample in a study of T-cell memory formation after mild COVID-19 (dated by TCRdb to the early 2020s). Libraries were made using 5' RACE. Sequencer: Illumina NovaSeq 6000. TCRdb reanalyzed the raw reads on its own, using fastp at Q25 for trimming and MiXCR for clone calling, and kept in-frame beta chains. Each entry is one CDR3 protein sequence, shown with its most common DNA and genes. The sample profile shows around 420,000 distinct CDR3 sequences; approximately 25% of them were found once. The ten largest clones represent roughly 9.7% of the sample. Sequences were obtained from PBMCs or a T cell subset sorted from them (not recorded which). These receptors were collected from an adult woman who had mild COVID-19 (a few samples of this study predate the infection). The sample titles of this study are shuffled in the database, so cell type and time point are left out; the donor was told from shared clones.

The V and J genes are TRBV9 and TRBJ1-2, with D unclear. V lost 3 bases and J lost 8, with 20 bases in between. Germline V gene sequence: CDR1 SGDLS, CDR2 YYNGEE. The CDR3 totals 15 residues. The CDR3: CASSAQSSGVEGYTF. DNA of the CDR3: TGTGCCAGCAGCGCCCAATCTTCAGGTGTAGAAGGCTACACCTTC.

The V call is TRBV15, the J call TRBJ2-1; TRBD2 matches 9 bases. The CDR3 covers 18 residues. With V trimmed by 1 base and J by 0 bases, 7 bases remained unmatched. Germline V gene data show CDR1 as LNHNV and CDR2 as YYDKDF (reference sequence). CDR3: CATSRVPTSGSSYNEQFF. CDR3 sequence (DNA): TGTGCCACCAGCAGAGTCCCGACTAGCGGCAGCTCCTACAATGAGCAGTTCTTC.

V gene TRBV18 combines with J gene TRBJ1-6; 7 bases agree with TRBD1. CDR1 and CDR2 (germline): KGHSH, LQKENI. This CDR3 region has 14 residues. J gave up 10 bases and V 6 bases, and 9 bases lay outside the gene matches. The CDR3 spells CASSQQRGQSPLHF. Here the CDR3 DNA reads TGTGCCAGCTCCCAGCAAAGGGGGCAATCACCCCTCCACTTT.

Only a few counts were recorded for this clonotype. The gene calls are TRBV18 and TRBJ2-5; D unresolved. Germline values: CDR1 KGHSH, CDR2 LQKENI. This CDR3 region has 13 residues. V lost 5 bases, J lost 3 bases, and 10 bases lay in between. CDR3: CASSYGLEETQYF. CDR3 sequence (DNA): TGTGCCAGCTCATACGGCCTCGAAGAGACCCAGTACTTC.

The gene calls are TRBV15 and TRBJ2-5, with a tentative D call TRBD2 (5 bases). Germline lookup yields CDR1 LNHNV and CDR2 YYDKDF (reference sequence). The CDR3 consists of 13 residues. Trimming removed 7 bases from V and 4 bases from J, with 13 bases in between. The CDR3 loop reads CATKRPLGETQYF. The CDR3 region has the DNA TGTGCCACCAAGCGGCCGTTAGGAGAGACCCAGTACTTC.

In this sample, this clonotype turned up a few times. The CDR3: CASSFKVSSYNEQFF. The CDR3 coding sequence is TGTGCCAGCAGTTTCAAGGTTAGCTCCTACAATGAGCAGTTCTTC. This chain joins TRBV12-3 or TRBV12-4 and TRBJ2-1; D not certain. V shed 3 bases and J shed 0 bases, with 9 bases lying between them. This CDR3 is built from 15 residues.

This clonotype was observed many times. The chain's CDR3 is CATSEADGTIYGYTF. CDR3 nucleotides: TGTGCCACCAGTGAGGCGGACGGAACCATCTATGGCTACACCTTC. The chain joins TRBV24-1 to TRBJ1-2; D gene ambiguous. The CDR3 totals 15 residues. Germline V CDR1 and CDR2: KGHDR, SFDVKD. Between the trimmed V and J ends, which lost 4 bases and 4 bases, there was a span of 15 bases.

V usage is TRBV20-1 and J usage is TRBJ2-7; no clear D. Germline V gives CDR1 DFQATT, CDR2 SNEGSKA (reference sequence). Trimming removed 3 bases from V and 3 bases from J, with 12 bases in between. The CDR3 is made up of 13 amino acids. The CDR3 here is CSARSPVNYEQYF. The CDR3 DNA reads as TGCAGTGCTAGGTCTCCCGTAAACTACGAGCAGTACTTC.

Only a few counts were recorded for this clonotype. This chain connects TRBV24-1 to TRBJ2-5; the match to TRBD1 covers 7 bases. This CDR3 is built from 17 residues. Per the germline V gene, CDR1 is KGHDR and CDR2 is SFDVKD. The V segment lost 4 bases and the J segment 5 bases; nucleotides outside the gene matches: 15. CDR3 sequence reads: CATSDHLGTAEGETQYF. As DNA, the CDR3 is TGTGCCACCAGTGACCACCTCGGGACAGCCGAGGGGGAGACCCAGTACTTC.

The V gene is TRBV3-1, the J gene TRBJ2-5, with TRBD1 matching over 7 bases. Looked up from germline, CDR1 is LGHDT and CDR2 is YNNKEL (reference sequence). The length of the CDR3 is 16 residues. Trimming at V came to 1 base and at J to 5 bases, leaving 10 bases not matched to a gene. Here the CDR3 DNA reads TGTGCCAGCAGCCAAGGGGTGAACAGGGGCCGGGAGACCCAGTACTTC. Protein sequence: CASSQGVNRGRETQYF.

The V and J genes are TRBV12-3 or TRBV12-4 and TRBJ1-1; TRBD1 matches 9 bases. J was trimmed by 4 bases and V by 6 bases; bases with no gene match: 6. This CDR3 has 14 amino acids. CDR3 amino acids: CASSPDRGTTEAFF. CDR3 DNA: TGTGCCAGCAGCCCGGACAGGGGCACCACTGAAGCTTTCTTT.

This clonotype was seen more than once but under ten times. The chain carries TRBV29-1 and TRBJ2-6, with D unresolved. V lost 3 bases and J lost 2, with 8 bases in between. CDR3 length equals 14 residues. CDR1 and CDR2 (germline): SQVTM, ANQGSEA. The CDR3 spells CSVDVGAGANVLTF. The CDR3 DNA reads TGCAGCGTTGACGTGGGCGCTGGGGCCAACGTCCTGACTTTC.

This clonotype appeared a few times. The chain carries TRBV29-1 and TRBJ2-7, with D perhaps matching TRBD2 (6 bases). The CDR3 contains 13 residues. Germline CDR1 and CDR2: SQVTM and ANQGSEA. V lost 6 bases and J lost 0, with 12 bases in between. The CDR3 DNA reads TGCAGCGTGGCGGGGAAGAGCTCCTACGAGCAGTACTTC. It yields the protein CSVAGKSSYEQYF.

This clonotype was observed once. V is TRBV29-1 and J is TRBJ2-2; D remains ambiguous. CDR1 SQVTM and CDR2 ANQGSEA come from the germline V gene. This CDR3 contains 13 residues. V was trimmed by 7 bases and J by 7 bases, leaving 16 bases between them. CDR3 loop: CSALPVRNGELFF. CDR3 coding DNA: TGCAGCGCCCTACCCGTTCGAAACGGGGAGCTGTTTTTT.

V gene TRBV12-3 or TRBV12-4 combines with J gene TRBJ2-3, with D perhaps TRBD1 (5 bases). V lost 1 base and J lost 4, with 15 bases in between. The CDR3 loop spans 16 amino acids. CDR3: CASSLGSGHTADTQYF. The CDR3 DNA reads as TGTGCCAGCAGTTTAGGGTCAGGGCACACAGCAGATACGCAGTATTTT.

V usage is TRBV5-1 and J usage is TRBJ2-2, with 10 bases lining up with TRBD1. V shed 3 bases and J 4 bases; nucleotides not matched to a gene: 3. CDR3 size: 15 residues. The V gene's germline CDR1 is SGHRS and CDR2 YFSETQ. CDR3 bases: TGCGCCAGCAGCTCCCGGACAGGGGGCACCGGGGAGCTGTTTTTT. It is translated as CASSSRTGGTGELFF.

The chain combines TRBV9 with TRBJ1-3; D is ambiguous. The CDR3 has 17 amino acids. V was pared by 3 bases and J by 3 bases, with 19 bases between. Germline assignment: CDR1 SGDLS and CDR2 YYNGEE. CDR3 in DNA: TGTGCCAGCAGCGCCCCCCTAGGAGCAGCTATTGGAAACACCATATATTTT. Its protein product is CASSAPLGAAIGNTIYF.

The chain has TRBV20-1 and TRBJ2-2; D is ambiguous. Germline loops: CDR1 DFQATT, CDR2 SNEGSKA (reference sequence). V lost 0 bases and J lost 7, with 9 bases in between. The CDR3 length is 13 residues. Here the CDR3 reads CSARDFGDGELFF. The CDR3, as DNA: TGCAGTGCTAGAGACTTTGGAGACGGGGAGCTGTTTTTT.

This clonotype was counted a few times. The chain carries TRBV6-5 and TRBJ2-1, with 7 bases fitting TRBD1. Germline V lookup: CDR1 MNHEY, CDR2 SVGAGI. V shed 5 bases and J 4 bases; nucleotides not matched to a gene: 11. The CDR3 totals 16 residues. The CDR3 loop reads CASSRPRDSSYNEQFF. CDR3 sequence (DNA): TGTGCCAGCAGTCGCCCCCGGGACAGTTCGTACAATGAGCAGTTCTTC.

The chain's CDR3 is CASSLDSRLAGGPYQETQYF. DNA for the CDR3: TGTGCCAGCAGCTTAGATTCTCGACTAGCGGGAGGCCCGTACCAAGAGACCCAGTACTTC. The rearrangement joins TRBV11-3 to TRBJ2-5; the match to TRBD2 covers 13 bases. In germline, CDR1 is SGHNT, CDR2 YENEEA. The CDR3 extends over 20 amino acids. With V trimmed by 0 bases and J by 0 bases, 10 bases remained unmatched.

The J gene is TRBJ1-6, the V gene TRBV28; D may be TRBD1 (5 bases). Trimming took off 7 bases at V and 10 bases at J, with 14 bases between the two ends. The V gene's germline CDR1 is MDHEN and CDR2 SYDVKM. The CDR3 loop spans 13 amino acids. CDR3 region: CASNRQNVSPLHF. The CDR3 DNA is TGTGCCAGCAATAGACAGAATGTGTCACCCCTCCACTTT. Drawing the rest from reference TRBV28 and TRBJ1-6, the complete variable domain is DVKVTQSSRYLVKRTGEKVFLECVQDMDHENMFWYRQDPGLGLRLIYFSYDVKMKEKGDIPEGYSVSREKKERFSLILESASTNQTSMYLCASNRQNVSPLHFGNGTRLTVT.

This clonotype was counted only a few times. The CDR3 bases are TGCAGCGTTGTGGGGGCAGAAGCTTTCTTT. Translation gives CSVVGAEAFF. The chain uses TRBV29-1 and TRBJ1-1; D is perhaps TRBD1 (6 bases). In germline, CDR1 is SQVTM, CDR2 ANQGSEA. The length of the CDR3 is 10 residues. Trimming took off 4 bases at V and 8 bases at J, with 8 bases between the two ends.

The genes are TRBV5-1 and TRBJ2-3; 7 bases map to TRBD1. This CDR3 has 20 residues. The junction had 22 bases not matched to a gene; V was cut back by 5 bases and J by 1 base. Germline CDR1 reads SGHRS; CDR2 reads YFSETQ. The CDR3, as DNA: TGCGCCAGCAGGGTATCAGGGACAGTCCTTGGTAACTTCGGCACAGATACGCAGTATTTT. This sequence encodes CASRVSGTVLGNFGTDTQYF.

About this clonotype: One end of the junction fails to match germline, which may point to a read error. The V and J genes are TRBV10-3 and TRBJ1-5; a possible D gene is TRBD1 (6 bases). Looked up from germline, CDR1 is ENHRY and CDR2 is SYGVKD. CDR3 length: 14 residues. This CDR3 is CALSQGGSNQPQHF. In DNA, the CDR3 is TGTGCCCTCAGCCAAGGGGGGAGCAATCAGCCCCAGCATTTT.

J is TRBJ2-1 and V is TRBV24-1; maybe TRBD1 (6 bases). The germline V and J ends were trimmed by 1 base and 6 bases, with 9 bases remaining between them. Germline V gene data show CDR1 as KGHDR and CDR2 as SFDVKD. The CDR3 loop spans 14 amino acids. The CDR3 sequence: CATSDFTQGNEQFF. CDR3 nucleotides: TGTGCCACCAGTGATTTTACACAGGGCAATGAGCAGTTCTTC.

At least ten counts were recorded for this clonotype. The V gene is TRBV12-3 or TRBV12-4, the J gene TRBJ2-3; 7 bases are shared with TRBD1. Trimming took 3 bases from V and 12 from J; bases not matched to a gene: 6. The CDR3 is 12 residues long. The CDR3 DNA sequence: TGTGCCAGCAGTTTCTCTGACAGGGTCCAGTATTTT. This gives the protein CASSFSDRVQYF.

This clonotype was seen a few times. The chain has TRBV5-1 and TRBJ2-1; D is unclear. The CDR3 loop spans 13 amino acids. The ends were cut back, 0 bases at V and 5 bases at J, with 6 bases in the middle. The germline V gene has CDR1 SGHRS and CDR2 YFSETQ. CDR3 amino acids: CASSLVPNNEQFF. CDR3 DNA sequence: TGCGCCAGCAGCTTGGTCCCAAACAATGAGCAGTTCTTC.

This clonotype has ten or more counts. CDR3 loop: CASRLQGNTEAFF. As DNA, the CDR3 is TGTGCCAGCAGGTTACAGGGGAACACTGAAGCTTTCTTT. The chain is built from TRBV6-5 and TRBJ1-1; D might be TRBD1 (6 bases). CDR1 MNHEY and CDR2 SVGAGI come from the germline V gene. V lost 6 bases and J 1 base, leaving 9 bases between the germline ends. The CDR3 runs 13 residues.

This clonotype was counted many times. This chain uses TRBV14 with TRBJ2-1; a possible D gene is TRBD2 (6 bases). V shed 3 bases and J shed 8 bases, with 17 bases lying between them. This CDR3 has 15 amino acids. The V gene's germline CDR1 is SGHDN and CDR2 FVKESK. CDR3 bases: TGTGCCAGCAGCCATCCGATCTCCGGGAGCGATGAGCAGTTCTTC. This gives the protein CASSHPISGSDEQFF.

This clonotype was counted only a few times. V and J are TRBV18 and TRBJ1-5; D gene uncertain. Deletions cut 5 bases from V and 0 bases from J, with 8 bases between. Germline CDR1 reads KGHSH; CDR2 reads LQKENI. This CDR3 is built from 14 residues. Written as DNA, the CDR3 is TGTGCCAGCTCAAAGGACCGTAGCAATCAGCCCCAGCATTTT. It specifies CASSKDRSNQPQHF.